This TCR beta chain came from a study of T cell responses to AZD1222 COVID-19 vaccine (dated by TCRdb to about 2021). About the investigation overall: AZD1222 recipients with second doses at about 4 weeks or about 12 weeks were pooled, because spike-specific TCR depth and breadth did not differ between schedules. Trial participants were enrolled by age into 18-55, 56-69 and 70-plus year subgroups, with roughly 160, 29 and 62 TCR-sequenced participants respectively. TCR sequencing was performed for 230 to 250 trial participants, of whom about 210 were given two doses of AZD1222 and around 26 were given two doses of MenACWY control vaccine. General findings and caveats noted by the study authors: Vaccine-associated CD4 TCRs spanned the whole spike protein, with dominant responses in regions 160-218 and 743-854. Reportedly, close to half of the unique spike-specific TCRs recognized epitopes lying outside the regions that are mutated in the B.1.351 and B.1.1.7 variants. Conclusions about previously exposed vaccinees were limited because only six or seven AZD1222 recipients were SARS-CoV-2 seropositive at baseline. Most participants were white British and females outnumbered males, and the authors suggested that clonal diversity may have been underestimated. A significant rise in spike-specific TCR breadth and depth was observed after two AZD1222 doses relative to day 0 and relative to MenACWY recipients. The 56-69-year group was small, and its depth increase did not reach significance, likely because of low power. Because no day 14 peak-response samples were available, repertoires were characterized only after the peak T cell response.

The CDR3 regions of human TCRbeta chains were analyzed by immunosequencing. Regarding the original processing steps: TCRs in the repertoires were matched against a reference library of SARS-CoV-2-specific TCRs that had been generated with the MIRA antigen-specificity platform. Breadth was defined as the fraction of unique TCRs that were SARS-CoV-2-associated. Depth was defined as the fraction of total T cells that were SARS-CoV-2-associated. Using the MIRA data, each spike-specific TCR was mapped to the spike region that the TCR reacts to and placed in a CD4 or CD8 class. Log10-transformed breadth and depth values were compared by one-way ANOVA with Sidak's multiple comparisons tests. Held by TCRdb, this immuneACCESS table contains in-frame sequences only and omits some clones. Under half of the omission traces to an unresolved V gene where checked; the cause of the rest is unknown. Clone size and the V and J calls come from that table; the DNA yielded D and trimming. The sample table lists about 160,000 clones, about nine tenths of them with a count of one. The biggest ten clones account for 1.9% of the sample.

The CDR3 measures 14 amino acids from cysteine to phenylalanine. Of all the DNA, just the CDR3 is kept, 42 bases in frame from base 1. CDR1 SGHNT and CDR2 YYREEE were looked up in the germline V gene (reference sequence). A distance of 11 bases separates the germline ends of V and J, which lose 2 bases and 8 bases respectively. The sample's time point label, in plain terms: baseline before first vaccination. Vaccinee samples were obtained from the UK trials COV001 and COV002, which included a single-blind randomized controlled phase 2/3 trial of AZD1222 (ChAdOx1 nCoV-19) in healthy adults. For TCRbeta chain sequencing, PBMC samples were collected from trial participants at day 0 and at day 28 after the second dose. This clone was recorded a few times. The antigen it recognizes is unknown. It has no much larger one-base neighbor in the sample; base qualities were not kept.

The sequence came from an adult in good health. The sequence joins TRBV5-4 to TRBJ1-6, with no reliable assignment of the D segment. Sequencing was performed on peripheral blood, taken on day 0 of AZD1222 vaccination. The nucleotides read TGTGCCAGCAGCTTAGGAGGGAGAGATTCACCCCTCCACTTT. Its coded protein is CASSLGGRDSPLHF.